Listed below are T cell receptor beta chains from one sample, sequenced in a study of T cell responses to AZD1222 COVID-19 vaccine. The table came from immunoSEQ multiplex PCR; TCRdb's copy has only in-frame clones and leaves some out. The sample lists 120,000 or so clones; roughly nine tenths were seen once. Sequenced material: peripheral blood, taken on day 0 of AZD1222 vaccination. The receptors come from an adult in good health. Each CDR3 is given with its conserved first and last residue. D genes are given only for firm matches. Not all rows give a size; the values are once, few, many and, for expanded clones, a class.

J: TRBJ1-2
D: NA
V: TRBV19
size: NA
CDR3: CASSTQGRAVPNYGYTF
DNA: TGTGCCAGTAGTACCCAGGGCCGTGCTGTCCCTAACTATGGCTACACCTTC

J: TRBJ2-3
D: NA
V: TRBV5-1
size: NA
CDR3: CASSFGTVTDTQYF
DNA: TGCGCCAGCAGCTTCGGGACCGTCACAGATACGCAGTATTTT

J: TRBJ2-3
D: TRBD2
V: TRBV28
size: NA
CDR3: CASKGSGRALTDTQYF
DNA: TGTGCCAGCAAAGGGAGCGGGAGGGCCCTCACAGATACGCAGTATTTT

J: TRBJ2-5
D: TRBD2
V: TRBV3-1/TRBV3-2
size: NA
CDR3: CASSQAGSAGGRETQYF
DNA: TGTGCCAGCAGCCAAGCTGGGTCAGCGGGGGGTAGAGAGACCCAGTACTTC

J: TRBJ1-6
D: TRBD1
V: TRBV23-1
size: NA
CDR3: CASSPGTGGKSPLHF
DNA: TGCGCCAGCAGCCCCGGGACAGGGGGCAAGTCACCCCTCCACTTT

J: TRBJ1-2
D: NA
V: TRBV7-9
size: NA
CDR3: CASSIREAGNGYTF
DNA: TGTGCCAGCAGCATCCGGGAAGCTGGCAATGGCTACACCTTC

J: TRBJ2-3
D: TRBD1
V: TRBV5-1
size: NA
CDR3: CASSDRQGAGTDTQYF
DNA: TGCGCCAGCAGCGACAGACAGGGGGCGGGCACAGATACGCAGTATTTT

J: TRBJ2-5
D: NA
V: TRBV4-1
size: NA
CDR3: CASSQVGSRETQYF
DNA: TGCGCCAGCAGCCAAGTGGGTAGCAGAGAGACCCAGTACTTC

J: TRBJ2-1
D: TRBD2
V: TRBV9
size: NA
CDR3: CASSVGVLAGYNEQFF
DNA: TGTGCCAGCAGCGTAGGGGTGCTAGCGGGTTACAATGAGCAGTTCTTC

J: TRBJ2-7
D: TRBD1
V: TRBV4-1
size: NA
CDR3: CASSQPGTGTYEQYF
DNA: TGCGCCAGCAGCCAACCCGGGACAGGGACCTACGAGCAGTACTTC

J: TRBJ1-5
D: TRBD1
V: TRBV7-2
size: NA
CDR3: CASSPSRDRGHQPQHF
DNA: TGTGCCAGCAGCCCTTCCCGGGACAGGGGCCATCAGCCCCAGCATTTT

J: TRBJ2-7
D: NA
V: TRBV6-5
size: NA
CDR3: CASRWGIEAYEQYF
DNA: TGTGCCAGCAGGTGGGGGATCGAGGCCTACGAGCAGTACTTC

J: TRBJ1-2
D: NA
V: TRBV7-2
size: once
CDR3: CASSFQPDSGYGYTF
DNA: TGTGCCAGCAGCTTTCAACCGGACAGTGGCTATGGCTACACCTTC

J: TRBJ2-3
D: TRBD2
V: TRBV10-3
size: NA
CDR3: CAISREGSTDTQYF
DNA: TGTGCCATCAGTAGGGAGGGCAGCACAGATACGCAGTATTTT

J: TRBJ1-2
D: NA
V: TRBV30
size: NA
CDR3: CAWSVMVGLNGYTF
DNA: TGTGCCTGGAGTGTAATGGTGGGGCTGAATGGCTACACCTTC

J: TRBJ2-1
D: TRBD1
V: TRBV7-3
size: NA
CDR3: CASSLSGQGATNEQFF
DNA: TGTGCCAGCAGCTTAAGTGGACAGGGGGCGACCAATGAGCAGTTCTTC

J: TRBJ1-2
D: NA
V: TRBV6-5
size: NA
CDR3: CASSYSSTGRYGYTF
DNA: TGTGCCAGCAGTTACTCATCCACAGGGAGGTATGGCTACACCTTC

J: TRBJ1-2
D: NA
V: TRBV18
size: NA
CDR3: CASSQNTGGPNYGYTF
DNA: TGTGCCAGCTCACAGAATACGGGGGGACCTAACTATGGCTACACCTTC

J: TRBJ2-3
D: TRBD1
V: TRBV5-4
size: NA
CDR3: CASSFRTGGPDTQYF
DNA: TGTGCCAGCAGCTTCCGGACAGGGGGCCCAGATACGCAGTATTTT

J: TRBJ2-7
D: TRBD1
V: TRBV5-1
size: once
CDR3: CASSLAPGQGSNEQYF
DNA: TGCGCCAGCAGCTTGGCCCCAGGACAGGGGAGTAACGAGCAGTACTTC

J: TRBJ1-2
D: NA
V: TRBV6-6
size: NA
CDR3: CASSSPGLTNYGYTF
DNA: TGTGCCAGCAGTTCCCCAGGGTTAACTAACTATGGCTACACCTTC

J: TRBJ1-5
D: NA
V: TRBV15
size: few
CDR3: CATSRGGIQNEAQHF
DNA: TGTGCCACTTCACGGGGGGGTATCCAAAACGAAGCCCAGCATTTT

J: TRBJ1-5
D: NA
V: TRBV5-6
size: NA
CDR3: CASSYTGVGNQPQHF
DNA: TGTGCCAGCAGTTATACCGGGGTCGGCAATCAGCCCCAGCATTTT

J: TRBJ1-5
D: NA
V: TRBV20-1
size: NA
CDR3: CSASQTVGNQPQHF
DNA: TGCAGTGCTAGTCAGACAGTAGGCAATCAGCCCCAGCATTTT

J: TRBJ2-6
D: NA
V: TRBV28
size: NA
CDR3: CASSLGQSSGANVLTF
DNA: TGTGCCAGCAGTTTGGGGCAGAGCTCTGGGGCCAACGTCCTGACTTTC

J: TRBJ2-7
D: NA
V: TRBV24-1
size: NA
CDR3: CATSDKAGYSNEQYF
DNA: TGTGCCACCAGTGACAAAGCAGGGTATTCCAACGAGCAGTACTTC

J: TRBJ2-3
D: NA
V: TRBV5-1
size: NA
CDR3: CASSSVGDITDTQYF
DNA: TGCGCCAGCAGCTCCGTGGGGGACATCACAGATACGCAGTATTTT

J: TRBJ1-1
D: NA
V: TRBV11-2
size: NA
CDR3: CASSLGGGNTEAFF
DNA: TGTGCCAGCAGCTTAGGCGGGGGGAACACTGAAGCTTTCTTT

J: TRBJ2-2
D: TRBD1
V: TRBV18
size: NA
CDR3: CASSQRTGSNTGELFF
DNA: TGTGCCAGCTCACAACGGACAGGATCGAACACCGGGGAGCTGTTTTTT

J: TRBJ2-7
D: NA
V: TRBV18
size: NA
CDR3: CASSPLSGERVYEQYF
DNA: TGTGCCAGCTCACCACTTTCTGGGGAAAGAGTCTACGAGCAGTACTTC

J: TRBJ2-1
D: TRBD2
V: TRBV7-3
size: NA
CDR3: CASSHFGASGRPEQFF
DNA: TGTGCCAGCAGCCATTTTGGGGCTAGCGGGAGGCCTGAGCAGTTCTTC

J: TRBJ2-3
D: NA
V: TRBV6-5
size: few
CDR3: CASGDWSADTQYF
DNA: TGTGCCAGCGGCGACTGGTCGGCAGATACGCAGTATTTT

J: TRBJ1-1
D: NA
V: TRBV30
size: NA
CDR3: CAWRRFMNTEAFF
DNA: TGTGCCTGGAGAAGGTTCATGAACACTGAAGCTTTCTTT

J: TRBJ2-2
D: NA
V: TRBV30
size: NA
CDR3: CACFGTLRGKDTGELFF
DNA: TGTGCCTGTTTCGGGACCCTTAGGGGGAAAGACACCGGGGAGCTGTTTTTT

J: TRBJ2-5
D: TRBD2
V: TRBV5-6
size: once
CDR3: CASSLLTSGGSRNQETQYF
DNA: TGTGCCAGCAGCTTGTTGACTAGCGGGGGGAGCCGTAATCAAGAGACCCAGTACTTC

J: TRBJ1-1
D: NA
V: TRBV7-9
size: few
CDR3: CASYREVDTEAFF
DNA: TGTGCCAGCTACAGGGAAGTTGACACTGAAGCTTTCTTT

J: TRBJ1-2
D: NA
V: TRBV3-1/TRBV3-2
size: NA
CDR3: CASSLARGVLGGYTF
DNA: TGTGCCAGCAGCCTCGCTAGGGGGGTCCTGGGAGGCTACACCTTC

J: TRBJ1-2
D: NA
V: TRBV7-9
size: NA
CDR3: CASSLTGVNYGYTF
DNA: TGTGCCAGCAGCTTAACGGGGGTCAACTATGGCTACACCTTC

J: TRBJ1-1
D: NA
V: TRBV7-6
size: NA
CDR3: CASSLGVGGRTEAFF
DNA: TGTGCCAGCAGCTTAGGAGTTGGGGGGCGGACTGAAGCTTTCTTT

J: TRBJ1-3
D: NA
V: TRBV28
size: NA
CDR3: CASRTSDRTSGNTIYF
DNA: TGTGCCAGCCGCACCTCGGACAGAACCTCTGGAAACACCATATATTTT

J: TRBJ1-5
D: NA
V: TRBV19
size: NA
CDR3: CASSIAGEQPQHF
DNA: TGTGCCAGTAGTATAGCGGGGGAACAGCCCCAGCATTTT

J: TRBJ2-7
D: NA
V: TRBV28
size: once
CDR3: CASSSLGALGVYEQYF
DNA: TGTGCCAGCAGTTCCCTAGGGGCGTTGGGGGTCTACGAGCAGTACTTC

J: TRBJ1-2
D: NA
V: TRBV6-2/TRBV6-3
size: NA
CDR3: CASSPGIGANYGYTF
DNA: TGTGCCAGCAGTCCAGGAATCGGAGCTAACTATGGCTACACCTTC

J: TRBJ2-7
D: TRBD2
V: TRBV6-6
size: NA
CDR3: CASSYWAGDGYEQYF
DNA: TGTGCCAGCAGTTACTGGGCGGGAGACGGCTACGAGCAGTACTTC

J: TRBJ2-7
D: TRBD2
V: TRBV7-7
size: once
CDR3: CASSPGLAGNEQYF
DNA: TGTGCTAGCAGCCCGGGACTAGCGGGGAACGAGCAGTACTTC

J: TRBJ2-1
D: NA
V: TRBV7-3
size: NA
CDR3: CASSSRDGPIDEQFF
DNA: TGTGCCAGCAGCTCACGGGACGGCCCAATCGATGAGCAGTTCTTC